Listed here is a single TCR beta chain. This record belongs to a study of naive CD8 T cells in extremely preterm neonates. V dropped 2 bases and J dropped 9 bases, with 14 bases sitting between them. CDR3 length equals 13 residues. The germline V gene encodes CDR1 SGHNT and CDR2 YYREEE (reference sequence). Profiled with immunoSEQ multiplex PCR; TCRdb holds only in-frame clones, not every one. The sample has about 7,100 clones, roughly 98% seen once; the top ten hold 0.3% to 0.35%. The chain joins TRBV5-4 to TRBJ1-2; unclear D gene. This sequence was found in a human donor in good health. The sample consisted of naive CD8+ T cells from blood. The CDR3 reads CASSFNPEFSYTF. CDR3 sequence (DNA): TGTGCCAGCAGCTTCAATCCGGAGTTCAGCTACACCTTC.